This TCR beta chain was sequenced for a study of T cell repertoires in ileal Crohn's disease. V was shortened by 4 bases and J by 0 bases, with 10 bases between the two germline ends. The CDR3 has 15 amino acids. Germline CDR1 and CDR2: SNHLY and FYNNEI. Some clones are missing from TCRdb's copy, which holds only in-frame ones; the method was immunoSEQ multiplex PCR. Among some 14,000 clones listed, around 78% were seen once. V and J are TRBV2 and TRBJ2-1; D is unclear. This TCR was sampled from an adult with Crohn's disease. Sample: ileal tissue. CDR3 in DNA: TGTGCCAGCAGTGTGGAGTCTAGCTCCTACAATGAGCAGTTCTTC. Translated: CASSVESSSYNEQFF.